This TCR beta chain originates from a study of blood T cells in healthy people across ages. The germline gives CDR1 MGHRA, CDR2 YSYEKL. This CDR3 has 13 residues. V was shortened by 8 bases and J by 4 bases, with 12 bases between the two germline ends. The authors ran a second PCR of about 6 to 11 cycles using a sample-barcoded 5' primer and a J-beta primer mix. One entry per CDR3 protein results from TCRdb running MiXCR on the 5' RACE reads. The sample lists around 1.5 million distinct CDR3 sequences, roughly 32% occurring once. Sequencing was done on a sample of blood. This sequence was found in a woman aged 30 to 39 in good health. The V and J genes are TRBV4-1 and TRBJ2-1, with D perhaps matching TRBD1 (5 bases). DNA for the CDR3: TGCGCCAGCGCCCCCCAGGGTTACAATGAGCAGTTCTTC. Protein product: CASAPQGYNEQFF.